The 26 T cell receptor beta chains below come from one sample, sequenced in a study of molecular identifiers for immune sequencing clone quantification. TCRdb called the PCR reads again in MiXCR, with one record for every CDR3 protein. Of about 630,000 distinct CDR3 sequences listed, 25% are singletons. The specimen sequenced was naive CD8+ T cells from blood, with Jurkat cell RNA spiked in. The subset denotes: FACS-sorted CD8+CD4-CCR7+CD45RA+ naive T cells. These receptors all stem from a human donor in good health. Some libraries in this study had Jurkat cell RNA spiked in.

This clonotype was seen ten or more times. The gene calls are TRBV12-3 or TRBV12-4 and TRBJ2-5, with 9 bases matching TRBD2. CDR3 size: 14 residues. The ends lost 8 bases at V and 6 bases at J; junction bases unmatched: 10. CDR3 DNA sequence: TGTGCCAGCGGGTCAGCGGGAGGCATTAAGACCCAGTACTTC. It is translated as CASGSAGGIKTQYF.

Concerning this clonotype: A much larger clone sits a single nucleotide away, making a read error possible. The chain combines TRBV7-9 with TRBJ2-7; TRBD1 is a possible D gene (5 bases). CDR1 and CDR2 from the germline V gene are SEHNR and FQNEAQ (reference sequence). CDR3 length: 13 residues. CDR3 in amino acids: CASSQGASYKQYF. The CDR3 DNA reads TGTGCCAGCAGCCAAGGGGCCTCCTACAAGCAGTACTTC.

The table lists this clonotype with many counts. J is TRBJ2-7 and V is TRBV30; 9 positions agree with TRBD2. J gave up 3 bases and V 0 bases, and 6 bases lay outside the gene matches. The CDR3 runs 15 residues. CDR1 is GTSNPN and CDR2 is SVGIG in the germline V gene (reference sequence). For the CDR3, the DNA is TGTGCCTGGAGTGTAATTAGCGGGAGCTACTACGAGCAGTACTTC. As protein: CAWSVISGSYYEQYF.

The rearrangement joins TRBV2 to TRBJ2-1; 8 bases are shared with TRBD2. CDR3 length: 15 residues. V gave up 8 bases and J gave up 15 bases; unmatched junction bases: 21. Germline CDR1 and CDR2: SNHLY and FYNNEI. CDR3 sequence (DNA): TGTGCCAGCCGTCCTAGCGGGCGCTCCTACAATGCGCCGTTCTTC. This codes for CASRPSGRSYNAPFF.

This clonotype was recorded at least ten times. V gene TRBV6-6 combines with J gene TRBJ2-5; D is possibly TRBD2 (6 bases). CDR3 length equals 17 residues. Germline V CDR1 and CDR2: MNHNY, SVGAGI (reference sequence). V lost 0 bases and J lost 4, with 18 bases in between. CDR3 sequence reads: CASSYSFPLEGGETQYF. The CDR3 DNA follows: TGTGCCAGCAGTTACTCGTTTCCCCTTGAGGGAGGAGAGACCCAGTACTTC.

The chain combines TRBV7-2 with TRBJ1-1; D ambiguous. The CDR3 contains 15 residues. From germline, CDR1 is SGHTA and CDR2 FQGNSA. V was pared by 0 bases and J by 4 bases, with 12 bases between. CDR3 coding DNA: TGTGCCAGCAGCTTAGCGGTTCAGCTACCCACTGAAGCTTTCTTT. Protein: CASSLAVQLPTEAFF. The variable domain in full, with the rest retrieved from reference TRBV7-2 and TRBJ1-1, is GAGVSQSPSNKVTEKGKDVELRCDPISGHTALYWYRQSLGQGLEFLIYFQGNSAPDKSGLPSDRFSAERTGGSVSTLTIQRTQQEDSAVYLCASSLAVQLPTEAFFGQGTRLTVV.

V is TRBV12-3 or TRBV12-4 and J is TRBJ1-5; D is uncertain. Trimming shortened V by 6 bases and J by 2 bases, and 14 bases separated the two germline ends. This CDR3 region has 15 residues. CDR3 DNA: TGTGCCAGCAGCCCGGCGGGTTACGGCAATCAGCCCCAGCATTTT. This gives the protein CASSPAGYGNQPQHF.

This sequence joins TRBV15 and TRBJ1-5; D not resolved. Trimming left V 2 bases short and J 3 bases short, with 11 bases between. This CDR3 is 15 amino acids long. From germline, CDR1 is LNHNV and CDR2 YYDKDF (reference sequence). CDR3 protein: CATSRYSGNNQPQHF. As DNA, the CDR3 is TGTGCCACCAGCAGATATTCAGGTAACAATCAGCCCCAGCATTTT.

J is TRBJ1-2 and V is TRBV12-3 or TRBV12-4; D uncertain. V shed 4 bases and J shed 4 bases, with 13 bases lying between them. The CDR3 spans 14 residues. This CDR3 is CASSSGWSIYGYTF. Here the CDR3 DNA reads TGTGCCAGCAGTTCGGGGTGGAGTATCTATGGCTACACCTTC.

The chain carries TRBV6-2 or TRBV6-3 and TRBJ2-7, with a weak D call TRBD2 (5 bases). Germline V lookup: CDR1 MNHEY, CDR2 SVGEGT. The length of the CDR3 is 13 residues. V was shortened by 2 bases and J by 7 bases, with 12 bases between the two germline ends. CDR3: CASSYGDTGEQYF. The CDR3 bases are TGTGCCAGCAGTTACGGGGATACGGGGGAGCAGTACTTC.

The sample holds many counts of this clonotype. CDR3 loop: CASSLGWVVGTDTQYF. CDR3 DNA: TGTGCCAGCAGCTTAGGGTGGGTGGTGGGCACAGATACGCAGTATTTT. The V and J genes are TRBV7-2 and TRBJ2-3; D is undetermined. The CDR3 length is 16 residues. Germline assignment: CDR1 SGHTA and CDR2 FQGNSA. Trimming removed 1 base at V and 1 base at J, with 12 bases between.

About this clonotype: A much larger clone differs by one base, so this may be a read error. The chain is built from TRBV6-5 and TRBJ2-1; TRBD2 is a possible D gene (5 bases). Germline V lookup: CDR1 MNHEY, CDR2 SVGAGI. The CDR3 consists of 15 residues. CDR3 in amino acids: CAGSYSPSRLHEQFF. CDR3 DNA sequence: TGTGCCGGCAGTTACTCCCCTAGCAGACTCCATGAGCAGTTCTTC.

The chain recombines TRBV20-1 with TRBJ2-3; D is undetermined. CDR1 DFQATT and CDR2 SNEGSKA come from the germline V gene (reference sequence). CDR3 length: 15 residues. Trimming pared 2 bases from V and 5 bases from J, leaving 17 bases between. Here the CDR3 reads CSARFLVPIGDTQYF. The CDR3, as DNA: TGCAGTGCTAGATTTTTGGTCCCCATAGGAGATACGCAGTATTTT.

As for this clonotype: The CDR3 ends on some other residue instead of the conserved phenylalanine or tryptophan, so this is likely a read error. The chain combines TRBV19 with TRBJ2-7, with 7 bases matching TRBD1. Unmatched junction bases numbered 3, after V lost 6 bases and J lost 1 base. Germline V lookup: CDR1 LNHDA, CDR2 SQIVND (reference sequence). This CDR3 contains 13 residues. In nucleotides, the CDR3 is TGTGCCAGTAGCCCGGGACAGTCCTACGAGCAGTACTCC. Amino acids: CASSPGQSYEQYS.

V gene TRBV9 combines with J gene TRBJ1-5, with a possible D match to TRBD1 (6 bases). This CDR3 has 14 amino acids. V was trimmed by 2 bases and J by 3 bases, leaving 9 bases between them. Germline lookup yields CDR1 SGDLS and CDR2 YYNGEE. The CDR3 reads CASSVGGDNQPQHF. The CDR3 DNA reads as TGTGCCAGCAGCGTGGGGGGCGACAATCAGCCCCAGCATTTT. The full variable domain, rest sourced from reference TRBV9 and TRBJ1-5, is DSGVTQTPKHLITATGQRVTLRCSPRSGDLSVYWYQQSLDQGLQFLIQYYNGEERAKGNILERFSAQQFPDLHSELNLSSLELGDSALYFCASSVGGDNQPQHFGDGTRLSIL.

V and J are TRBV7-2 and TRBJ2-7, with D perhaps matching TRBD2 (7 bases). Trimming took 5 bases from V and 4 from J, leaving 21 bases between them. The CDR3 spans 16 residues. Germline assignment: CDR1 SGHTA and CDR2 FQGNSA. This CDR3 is CASSIEGGVVRYEQYF. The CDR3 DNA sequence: TGTGCCAGCAGCATAGAAGGGGGGGTAGTAAGGTACGAGCAGTACTTC.

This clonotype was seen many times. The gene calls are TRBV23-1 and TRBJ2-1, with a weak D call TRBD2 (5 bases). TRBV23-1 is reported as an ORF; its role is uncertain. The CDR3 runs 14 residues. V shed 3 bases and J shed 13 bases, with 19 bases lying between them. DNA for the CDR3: TGCGCCAGCAGTCAGTCCAACGGGGTAGCCTTCCAGTTCTTC. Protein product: CASSQSNGVAFQFF.

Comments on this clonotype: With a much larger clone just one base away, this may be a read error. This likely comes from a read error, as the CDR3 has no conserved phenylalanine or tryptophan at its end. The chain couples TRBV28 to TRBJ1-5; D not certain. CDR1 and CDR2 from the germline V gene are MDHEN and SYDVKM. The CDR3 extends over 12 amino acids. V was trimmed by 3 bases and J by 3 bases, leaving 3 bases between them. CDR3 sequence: CASSFFNQPQHL. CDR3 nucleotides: TGTGCCAGCAGTTTTTTCAATCAGCCCCAGCATCTT.

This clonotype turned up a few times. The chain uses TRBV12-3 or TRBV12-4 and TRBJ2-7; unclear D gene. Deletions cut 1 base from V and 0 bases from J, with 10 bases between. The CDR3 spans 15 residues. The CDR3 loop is CASSLGRALSYEQYF. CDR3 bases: TGTGCCAGCAGTTTAGGTCGGGCCCTCTCCTACGAGCAGTACTTC.

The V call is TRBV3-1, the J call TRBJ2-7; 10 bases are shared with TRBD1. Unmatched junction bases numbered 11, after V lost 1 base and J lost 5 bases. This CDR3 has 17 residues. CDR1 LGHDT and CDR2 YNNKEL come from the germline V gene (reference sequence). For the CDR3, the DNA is TGTGCCAGCAGCCAAGCTAGGGACGGGACAGGGGTAAACGAGCAGTACTTC. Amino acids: CASSQARDGTGVNEQYF.

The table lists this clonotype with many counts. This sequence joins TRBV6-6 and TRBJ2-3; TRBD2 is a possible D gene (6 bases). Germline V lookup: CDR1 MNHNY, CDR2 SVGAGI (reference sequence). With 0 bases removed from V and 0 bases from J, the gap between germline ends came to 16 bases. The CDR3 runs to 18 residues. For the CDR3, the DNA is TGTGCCAGCAGTTACTCACTGGATAGCGGCGCTAGCACAGATACGCAGTATTTT. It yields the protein CASSYSLDSGASTDTQYF.

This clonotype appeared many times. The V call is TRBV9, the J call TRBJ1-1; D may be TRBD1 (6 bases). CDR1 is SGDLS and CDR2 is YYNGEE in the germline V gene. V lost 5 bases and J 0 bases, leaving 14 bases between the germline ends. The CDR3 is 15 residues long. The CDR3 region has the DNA TGTGCCAGCAGTAATGAGGGGGGCGTGAACACTGAAGCTTTCTTT. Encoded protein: CASSNEGGVNTEAFF.

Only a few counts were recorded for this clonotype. The CDR3 sequence is CSARDGAGTGEKLFF. The CDR3 DNA reads TGCAGTGCTAGAGATGGGGCCGGGACAGGGGAAAAACTGTTTTTT. J is TRBJ1-4 and V is TRBV20-1, with 9 bases matching TRBD1. Unmatched junction bases numbered 7, after V lost 0 bases and J lost 8 bases. This CDR3 has 15 residues. The germline V gene has CDR1 DFQATT and CDR2 SNEGSKA (reference sequence).

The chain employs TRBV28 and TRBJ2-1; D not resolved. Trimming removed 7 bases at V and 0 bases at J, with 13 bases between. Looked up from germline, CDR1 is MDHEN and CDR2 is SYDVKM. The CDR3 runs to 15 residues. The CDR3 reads CASTEAGSSYNEQFF. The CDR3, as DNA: TGTGCCAGCACCGAGGCAGGCAGCTCCTACAATGAGCAGTTCTTC. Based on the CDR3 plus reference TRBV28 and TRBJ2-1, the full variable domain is DVKVTQSSRYLVKRTGEKVFLECVQDMDHENMFWYRQDPGLGLRLIYFSYDVKMKEKGDIPEGYSVSREKKERFSLILESASTNQTSMYLCASTEAGSSYNEQFFGPGTRLTVL.

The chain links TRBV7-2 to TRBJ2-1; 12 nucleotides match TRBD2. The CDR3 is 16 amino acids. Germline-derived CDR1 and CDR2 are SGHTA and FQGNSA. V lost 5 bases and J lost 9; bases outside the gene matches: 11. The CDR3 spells CASSPSLAGGAIEQFF. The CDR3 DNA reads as TGTGCCAGCAGCCCCTCTCTAGCGGGAGGGGCCATTGAGCAGTTCTTC.

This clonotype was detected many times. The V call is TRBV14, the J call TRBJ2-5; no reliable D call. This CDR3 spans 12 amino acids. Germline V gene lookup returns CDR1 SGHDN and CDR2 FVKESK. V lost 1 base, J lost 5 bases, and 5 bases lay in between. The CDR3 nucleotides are TGTGCCAGCAGCCAAGCTACGGAGACCCAGTACTTC. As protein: CASSQATETQYF.